The 14 T cell receptor beta chains reported below all come from one sample, sequenced in a study of T cell changes during pregnancy in multiple sclerosis (dated by TCRdb to the late 2010s). The library relied on the immunoSEQ multiplex PCR assay. The source is immuneACCESS, and TCRdb retained only in-frame sequences with V and J called. Part of the clones is not carried over; for the studies checked, unresolved V genes explain less than half of this, and the remainder is unexplained. The sample has tens of thousands of clones on record, approximately 95% of them singletons. More than 0.85% of the sample is taken by the ten largest. The source material was peripheral blood, sampled in the second trimester of pregnancy. The receptors originated from a female donor in good health, enrolled as a control in a pregnancy study.

The V gene is TRBV7-2, the J gene TRBJ2-2; D perhaps matches TRBD2 (5 bases). Trimming pared 3 bases from V and 7 bases from J, leaving 9 bases between. The CDR3 totals 13 residues. In germline, CDR1 is SGHTA, CDR2 FQGNSA. In nucleotides, the CDR3 is TGTGCCAGCAGCTTGACTCGGGGCGGGGAGCTGTTTTTT. Residues: CASSLTRGGELFF.

This sequence joins TRBV7-9 and TRBJ2-5; TRBD1 aligns across 7 bases. The CDR3 covers 14 residues. CDR1 is SEHNR, CDR2 FQNEAQ, per germline (reference sequence). V lost 5 bases and J lost 3; bases outside the gene matches: 6. The DNA for the CDR3 is TGTGCCAGCAGCATTAGACAGGGTGAAGAGACCCAGTACTTC. Translated, it gives CASSIRQGEETQYF.

The rearrangement joins TRBV14 to TRBJ2-5, with 13 bases fitting TRBD2. The CDR3 length is 15 residues. Looked up from germline, CDR1 is SGHDN and CDR2 is FVKESK. V was pared by 4 bases and J by 5 bases, with 4 bases of the junction left unmatched. CDR3 nucleotide sequence: TGTGCCAGCAGCCCAGGACTAGCGGGAGTGGAGACCCAGTACTTC. Amino acids: CASSPGLAGVETQYF.

The chain recombines TRBV7-2 with TRBJ2-7; D gene unclear. From germline, CDR1 is SGHTA and CDR2 FQGNSA. The CDR3 extends over 14 amino acids. Trimming took off 3 bases at V and 3 bases at J, with 12 bases between the two ends. The CDR3 region is CASSLVVLDYEQYF. In DNA form, the CDR3 reads TGTGCCAGCAGCTTGGTGGTATTAGACTACGAGCAGTACTTC.

Concerning this clone itself: The sample has other DNA sequences that encode this CDR3 too. The chain uses TRBV9 and TRBJ2-5; D is ambiguous. Germline V gene sequence: CDR1 SGDLS, CDR2 YYNGEE. Between the trimmed V and J ends, which lost 2 bases and 1 base, there was a span of 6 bases. The CDR3 runs to 13 residues. The CDR3 is CASSVGPQETQYF. CDR3 bases: TGTGCCAGCAGCGTGGGCCCCCAAGAGACCCAGTACTTC. The full variable domain, with the rest looked up from reference TRBV9 and TRBJ2-5, is DSGVTQTPKHLITATGQRVTLRCSPRSGDLSVYWYQQSLDQGLQFLIQYYNGEERAKGNILERFSAQQFPDLHSELNLSSLELGDSALYFCASSVGPQETQYFGPGTRLLVL.

The CDR3 protein is CASTPGQGAQEQFF. The CDR3 DNA follows: TGCGCCAGCACTCCGGGACAGGGGGCACAAGAGCAGTTCTTC. The chain has TRBV5-1 and TRBJ2-1; 12 positions agree with TRBD1. Germline CDR1 is SGHRS and CDR2 is YFSETQ. The junction had 8 bases not matched to a gene; V was cut back by 6 bases and J by 10 bases. The CDR3 is 14 amino acids. Based on the CDR3 plus reference TRBV5-1 and TRBJ2-1, the full variable domain is KAGVTQTPRYLIKTRGQQVTLSCSPISGHRSVSWYQQTPGQGLQFLFEYFSETQRNKGNFPGRFSGRQFSNSRSEMNVSTLELGDSALYLCASTPGQGAQEQFFGPGTRLTVL.

CDR3 protein: CASHTASPPNYGYTF. The CDR3 DNA reads as TGTGCCTCACATACCGCTTCGCCACCTAACTATGGCTACACCTTC. This chain uses TRBV28 with TRBJ1-2, with unresolved D. Looked up from germline, CDR1 is MDHEN and CDR2 is SYDVKM. CDR3 length equals 15 residues. The germline V and J ends were trimmed by 11 bases and 0 bases, with 19 bases remaining between them.

The genes are TRBV9 and TRBJ2-1; 7 nucleotides line up with TRBD1. This CDR3 is built from 14 residues. The ends lost 4 bases at V and 8 bases at J; junction bases unmatched: 9. Germline CDR1 and CDR2: SGDLS and YYNGEE. The CDR3 DNA reads as TGTGCCAGCAGCAAGATAAGGGGGCATGATGAGCAGTTCTTC. Its translation is CASSKIRGHDEQFF.

V usage is TRBV7-6 and J usage is TRBJ2-7; TRBD2 agrees at 8 bases. CDR1 is SGHVS and CDR2 is FNYEAQ in the germline V gene. The CDR3 covers 15 residues. Unmatched junction bases numbered 7, after V lost 2 bases and J lost 4 bases. The CDR3 DNA sequence: TGTGCCAGCAGCTTATTAACGGGAGGGCATTACGAGCAGTACTTC. This codes for CASSLLTGGHYEQYF.

The CDR3 DNA sequence: TGCGCCAGCAGCCATGGGCCGGGACAGGGGTCGGGGACTGAAGCTTTCTTT. It codes for CASSHGPGQGSGTEAFF. The V and J genes are TRBV4-1 and TRBJ1-1; 10 positions agree with TRBD1. V lost 3 bases to trimming and J lost 5 bases; unmatched junction nucleotides: 12. Per the germline V gene, CDR1 is MGHRA and CDR2 is YSYEKL. There are 17 residues in the CDR3.

V and J are TRBV15 and TRBJ2-1; 10 bases are shared with TRBD2. J gave up 1 base and V 1 base, and 1 base lay outside the gene matches. The CDR3 loop spans 16 amino acids. The germline V gene has CDR1 LNHNV and CDR2 YYDKDF (reference sequence). CDR3 bases: TGTGCCACCAGCAGAGCTAGCGGGGGTTCCTACAATGAGCAGTTCTTC. It codes for CATSRASGGSYNEQFF.

The chain has TRBV27 and TRBJ2-7; maybe TRBD2 (5 bases). Germline CDR1 and CDR2: MNHEY and SMNVEV (reference sequence). V was clipped by 6 bases and J by 6 bases, with 18 bases between them. The CDR3 spans 14 residues. The CDR3 spells CASSPAGGPSEQYF. In DNA form, the CDR3 reads TGTGCCAGCAGCCCGGCAGGCGGGCCCTCCGAGCAGTACTTC.

The gene calls are TRBV11-2 and TRBJ1-1, with D possibly TRBD1 on 6 matching bases. The CDR3 spans 16 residues. V dropped 6 bases and J dropped 0 bases, with 17 bases sitting between them. Germline lookup yields CDR1 SGHAT and CDR2 FQNNGV. The DNA of the CDR3 is TGTGCCAGCAGGGCCCTAACAGGGATTCTGAACACTGAAGCTTTCTTT. Its translation: CASRALTGILNTEAFF.

The rearrangement joins TRBV4-1 to TRBJ1-5, with TRBD1 as a possible D gene (6 bases). V was shortened by 0 bases and J by 3 bases, with 12 bases between the two germline ends. Germline V CDR1 and CDR2: MGHRA, YSYEKL. The CDR3 runs 16 residues. CDR3 sequence reads: CASSQEVRGYNQPQHF. CDR3 nucleotide sequence: TGCGCCAGCAGCCAAGAGGTCAGGGGCTACAATCAGCCCCAGCATTTT.